What follows are 17 T cell receptor beta chains derived from one specimen sequenced in a study of blood T cell repertoires in COVID-19 (dated by TCRdb to about 2020). Libraries were built with the immunoSEQ multiplex PCR assay. This is the immuneACCESS table as TCRdb keeps it, with only in-frame sequences that have V and J called. A part of the clones is gone; compared with another copy, unresolved V genes explain less than half, and the rest is unexplained. The sample table holds about 430,000 clones, of which about 88% were seen once. The ten biggest clones cover roughly 1.4% of the sample. The specimen was PBMCs or T cells enriched from blood (not recorded which). The receptors stem from a young woman who had been exposed to COVID-19.

The chain uses TRBV3-1 (or the pseudogene TRBV3-2) and TRBJ1-5, with D possibly matching TRBD1 (6 bases). The V gene's germline CDR1 is LGHDT and CDR2 YNNKEL (reference sequence). The V and J ends lost 3 bases and 2 bases respectively, with 11 bases between them. This CDR3 has 15 amino acids. CDR3 DNA: TGTGCCAGCAGCCAGGGGGGGCCCGGCAATCAGCCCCAGCATTTT. Protein sequence: CASSQGGPGNQPQHF.

The chain links TRBV4-1 to TRBJ2-3; 12 positions match TRBD2. Germline lookup yields CDR1 MGHRA and CDR2 YSYEKL. This CDR3 is built from 16 residues. The J segment lost 5 bases and the V segment lost 3 bases, leaving 6 bases of the junction unmatched. The CDR3 protein is CASSQETSGGLDTQYF. The CDR3 DNA sequence: TGCGCCAGCAGCCAGGAAACTAGCGGGGGGCTAGATACGCAGTATTTT.

V usage is TRBV27 and J usage is TRBJ2-7, with D maybe TRBD1 (5 bases). The CDR3 loop spans 13 amino acids. Trimming took off 0 bases at V and 5 bases at J, with 8 bases between the two ends. CDR1 MNHEY and CDR2 SMNVEV come from the germline V gene (reference sequence). This CDR3 reads CASSLSKGNEQYF. The CDR3 DNA sequence: TGTGCCAGCAGTTTATCGAAGGGGAACGAGCAGTACTTC.

The V gene is TRBV2, the J gene TRBJ2-1; D might be TRBD2 (6 bases). The V and J ends lost 6 bases and 7 bases respectively, with 16 bases between them. This CDR3 has 14 residues. Germline V CDR1 and CDR2: SNHLY, FYNNEI. In nucleotides, the CDR3 is TGTGCCAGCAGCGGCCCGGCAGGGAGGAATGAGCAGTTCTTC. As protein: CASSGPAGRNEQFF.

The chain has TRBV28 and TRBJ1-2, with 7 bases matching TRBD1. This CDR3 has 14 amino acids. After removal of 5 bases from V and 4 bases from J, the junction contained 7 bases not matched to a gene. Germline lookup yields CDR1 MDHEN and CDR2 SYDVKM. The CDR3 nucleotides read TGTGCCAGCAGTAACTCGGGACAGAGCTATGGCTACACCTTC. Its protein product is CASSNSGQSYGYTF.

The chain combines TRBV5-4 with TRBJ2-7; 9 bases align to TRBD2. CDR1 SGHNT and CDR2 YYREEE come from the germline V gene (reference sequence). The length of the CDR3 is 17 residues. The ends lost 3 bases at V and 0 bases at J; junction bases unmatched: 10. The CDR3 protein is CASSWTVTSGDSYEQYF. CDR3 bases: TGTGCCAGCAGCTGGACCGTGACTAGCGGTGACTCCTACGAGCAGTACTTC. Drawing the rest from reference TRBV5-4 and TRBJ2-7, the complete variable domain is ETGVTQSPTHLIKTRGQQVTLRCSSQSGHNTVSWYQQALGQGPQFIFQYYREEENGRGNFPPRFSGLQFPNYSSELNVNALELDDSALYLCASSWTVTSGDSYEQYFGPGTRLTVT.

The rearrangement links TRBV5-5 to TRBJ2-7, with 7 positions matching TRBD1. CDR1 SGHKS and CDR2 YYEKEE come from the germline V gene (reference sequence). The CDR3 totals 14 residues. The J segment lost 3 bases and the V segment lost 4 bases, leaving 7 bases of the junction unmatched. This CDR3 reads CASSQQGTFYEQYF. The CDR3 DNA reads as TGTGCCAGCAGCCAACAGGGGACCTTCTACGAGCAGTACTTC.

This sequence joins TRBV28 and TRBJ2-1, with TRBD2 matching over 8 bases. Germline lookup yields CDR1 MDHEN and CDR2 SYDVKM. CDR3 length: 15 amino acids. V shed 4 bases, J shed 4 bases, and the junction held 6 bases outside the gene matches. The CDR3 sequence is CASSYSGKRYNEQFF. The CDR3 nucleotides read TGTGCCAGCAGTTATAGCGGGAAAAGATACAATGAGCAGTTCTTC.

This clone was counted many times. The chain joins TRBV5-1 to TRBJ1-4, with D uncertain. V lost 4 bases and J 7 bases, leaving 20 bases between the germline ends. There are 16 residues in the CDR3. Germline V lookup: CDR1 SGHRS, CDR2 YFSETQ. This CDR3 reads CASSPNPSVGGEKLFF. The CDR3 DNA reads as TGCGCCAGCAGCCCGAATCCTTCGGTCGGCGGTGAAAAACTGTTTTTT.

The gene calls are TRBV12-3 or TRBV12-4 and TRBJ2-1; no firm D call. Trimming took 6 bases from V and 6 from J, leaving 12 bases between them. This CDR3 has 13 residues. The CDR3 coding sequence is TGTGCCAGCAGCTCCTTCTCCGGCAATGAGCAGTTCTTC. This sequence encodes CASSSFSGNEQFF.

The chain joins TRBV4-2 to TRBJ1-2; the D is unclear. The V end was cut by 4 bases, the J end by 0 bases, with 21 bases between. The germline CDR1 and CDR2 sequences are LGHNA and YNFKEQ. There are 18 residues in the CDR3. This CDR3 reads CASSPLGWAGEANYGYTF. CDR3 bases: TGTGCCAGCAGCCCTCTTGGGTGGGCAGGCGAAGCTAACTATGGCTACACCTTC.

The chain joins TRBV19 to TRBJ2-5; D perhaps matches TRBD1 (6 bases). Germline CDR1 and CDR2: LNHDA and SQIVND (reference sequence). The CDR3 is 13 residues long. The V end was cut by 7 bases, the J end by 5 bases, with 14 bases between. The CDR3 nucleotides read TGTGCCAGTAAACCCCCGAGGGGGGAGACCCAGTACTTC. Residues: CASKPPRGETQYF.

The chain combines TRBV27 with TRBJ2-3, with D unclear. CDR1 and CDR2 (germline): MNHEY, SMNVEV (reference sequence). CDR3 length: 14 amino acids. The V and J ends lost 5 bases and 2 bases respectively, with 11 bases between them. The CDR3 sequence is CASSAQTVTDTQYF. CDR3 sequence (DNA): TGTGCCAGCAGTGCCCAGACTGTCACAGATACGCAGTATTTT.

This clone was recorded a few times. The chain links TRBV6-1 to TRBJ2-3; 9 nucleotides match TRBD2. V gave up 2 bases and J gave up 4 bases; unmatched junction bases: 4. CDR1 MNHNS and CDR2 SASEGT come from the germline V gene. CDR3 size: 15 residues. This chain's CDR3 is CASSELAGLPDTQYF. The CDR3, as DNA: TGTGCCAGCAGTGAACTAGCGGGATTACCAGATACGCAGTATTTT.

The chain employs TRBV9 and TRBJ2-5, with D perhaps matching TRBD1 (6 bases). CDR3 length: 13 amino acids. V lost 3 bases, J lost 0 bases, and 6 bases lay in between. Germline V gene data show CDR1 as SGDLS and CDR2 as YYNGEE. DNA for the CDR3: TGTGCCAGCAGCGGGACAGACCAAGAGACCCAGTACTTC. Amino acid sequence: CASSGTDQETQYF.

For the CDR3, the DNA is TGTGCTAGTGGTCGTGATCTCAGGACAGGGGTATCTTTCTTT. As protein: CASGRDLRTGVSFF. The chain links TRBV12-5 to TRBJ1-1, with 9 nucleotides matching TRBD1. This CDR3 has 14 residues. The trim removed 5 bases at V and 12 bases at J, leaving 13 bases unmatched. Germline loops: CDR1 LGHNT, CDR2 FRNRAP.

This clone showed up just a few times. V gene TRBV7-2 combines with J gene TRBJ2-1; TRBD1 matches 9 bases. Germline CDR1 and CDR2: SGHTA and FQGNSA. The CDR3 is 16 amino acids. V dropped 5 bases and J dropped 5; count of bases not matched to a gene: 10. CDR3 region: CASSPSGGTGHNEQFF. Written as DNA, the CDR3 is TGTGCCAGCAGCCCCAGTGGAGGGACAGGGCACAATGAGCAGTTCTTC.